One sample yielded the 17 T cell receptor beta chains listed below, sequenced in a study of blood T cells in healthy people across ages (dated by TCRdb to the mid-2010s). Library preparation used 5' RACE. TCRdb names Illumina HiSeq 2500 as the instrument used. The second PCR ran for roughly 7 to 12 cycles and used a J-beta primer mix along with a sample-barcoded 5' primer. The public reads were reprocessed in TCRdb via fastp at Q25 and MiXCR, keeping in-frame beta chains. Under each unique CDR3 protein, matching rows form one entry showing the most common genes and DNA. For this sample there are 1.2 million to 1.5 million distinct CDR3 sequences; roughly 40% appear just once. The ten most abundant clones make up approximately 7.9% of the sample. The sample comprised blood. The receptors derive from a woman under 30 in good health.

This chain joins TRBV20-1 and TRBJ1-2; 8 nucleotides match TRBD1. CDR3 length equals 13 residues. Germline CDR1 is DFQATT and CDR2 is SNEGSKA (reference sequence). V lost 6 bases to trimming and J lost 3 bases; unmatched junction nucleotides: 6. CDR3 bases: TGCAGTGCCACGGTACAGGGGGACTATGGCTACACCTTC. Protein: CSATVQGDYGYTF.

The chain uses TRBV14 and TRBJ2-2, with D perhaps TRBD2 (5 bases). Trimming pared 2 bases from V and 6 bases from J, leaving 10 bases between. Germline V gives CDR1 SGHDN, CDR2 FVKESK. The CDR3 has 14 residues. In DNA form, the CDR3 reads TGTGCCAGCAGCCAATTAGCGAGTTCCGGGGAGCTGTTTTTT. Amino acids: CASSQLASSGELFF.

This clonotype was recorded only once. The chain joins TRBV5-1 to TRBJ2-2, with 9 nucleotides matching TRBD1. This CDR3 spans 16 amino acids. The germline CDR1 and CDR2 sequences are SGHRS and YFSETQ. Trimming took 4 bases from V and 2 from J; bases not matched to a gene: 6. The CDR3 nucleotides are TGCGCCAGCAGCGAGTGGGGACAGGGTAACACCGGGGAGCTGTTTTTT. Translating it yields CASSEWGQGNTGELFF.

The chain couples TRBV4-2 to TRBJ1-1; D is unclear. CDR1 LGHNA and CDR2 YNFKEQ come from the germline V gene. Trimming took 5 bases from V and 1 from J, leaving 11 bases between them. The CDR3 is made up of 14 amino acids. The DNA of the CDR3 is TGTGCCAGCAGCGAGCTCTCCGAGAACACTGAAGCTTTCTTT. This sequence encodes CASSELSENTEAFF.

A few counts support this clonotype. This sequence joins TRBV9 and TRBJ1-4; D is uncertain. V was cut by 1 base and J by 3 bases, with 10 bases left in between. This CDR3 comprises 15 residues. CDR1 and CDR2 from the germline V gene are SGDLS and YYNGEE. CDR3 in DNA: TGTGCCAGCAGCGTACTCCCCACTCCTAATGAAAAACTGTTTTTT. Amino acid sequence: CASSVLPTPNEKLFF.

The J gene is TRBJ1-2, the V gene TRBV6-5; a possible D gene is TRBD1 (6 bases). With 0 bases removed from V and 7 bases from J, the gap between germline ends came to 21 bases. The CDR3 sequence is 17 residues long. CDR1 MNHEY and CDR2 SVGAGI come from the germline V gene. CDR3 bases: TGTGCCAGCAGTTACTCGCCGGGGGCGCTTCTCATAAGTGGCTACACCTTC. This codes for CASSYSPGALLISGYTF.

This clonotype was counted between two and nine times. This rearrangement joins TRBV28 to TRBJ2-7; the D gene is possibly TRBD2 (6 bases). Between the trimmed V and J ends, which lost 7 bases and 0 bases, there was a span of 10 bases. Germline CDR1 is MDHEN and CDR2 is SYDVKM. CDR3 length: 13 amino acids. The CDR3: CASTPGSSYEQYF. In DNA, the CDR3 is TGTGCCAGCACCCCCGGGAGCTCCTACGAGCAGTACTTC.

This clonotype was observed a handful of times. The chain is built from TRBV6-1 and TRBJ2-3, with D perhaps matching TRBD1 (6 bases). CDR3 length: 13 amino acids. Germline lookup yields CDR1 MNHNS and CDR2 SASEGT. Trimming took 7 bases from V and 2 from J, leaving 10 bases between them. CDR3 protein: CASNEGVTDTQYF. In nucleotides, the CDR3 is TGTGCCAGCAACGAGGGGGTCACAGATACGCAGTATTTT.

This clonotype was counted only a few times. This chain links TRBV10-3 with TRBJ2-1; D is possibly TRBD2 (6 bases). In germline, CDR1 is ENHRY, CDR2 SYGVKD. V was shortened by 8 bases and J by 6 bases, with 14 bases between the two germline ends. There are 13 residues in the CDR3. CDR3 nucleotides: TGTGCCATCGACCCCCAGGGAGGCAATGAGCAGTTCTTC. Its protein product is CAIDPQGGNEQFF.

A few counts support this clonotype. The chain carries TRBV20-1 and TRBJ2-7; the D call may be TRBD1 or TRBD2 (6 bases each). V lost 3 bases and J lost 0, with 21 bases in between. Per the germline V gene, CDR1 is DFQATT and CDR2 is SNEGSKA (reference sequence). This CDR3 has 17 residues. CDR3 nucleotides: TGCAGTGCTAGGGGGACAACGGGGGATGGTAGCTCCTACGAGCAGTACTTC. Translating gives CSARGTTGDGSSYEQYF.

This sequence joins TRBV15 and TRBJ1-2; weak D call: TRBD1 (6 bases). The CDR3 loop spans 13 amino acids. Germline V CDR1 and CDR2: LNHNV, YYDKDF (reference sequence). Trimming took off 1 base at V and 5 bases at J, with 8 bases between the two ends. The CDR3 spells CATSRGTAYGYTF. The CDR3, as DNA: TGTGCCACCAGCAGAGGGACAGCTTATGGCTACACCTTC.

A remark on this clonotype: The junction and the germline gene differ at one end; a read error may be behind it. The chain combines TRBV29-1 with TRBJ1-2; 10 bases match TRBD1. The CDR3 extends over 14 amino acids. Germline loops: CDR1 SQVTM, CDR2 ANQGSEA. Here the CDR3 reads CGVEPGTGERGYTF. CDR3 nucleotides: TGCGGCGTTGAACCGGGGACAGGGGAGCGTGGCTACACCTTC.

The genes are TRBV12-3 or TRBV12-4 and TRBJ1-4; TRBD1 is a possible D gene (5 bases). The CDR3 is 16 amino acids. V lost 3 bases, J lost 4 bases, and 15 bases lay in between. The CDR3 DNA reads TGTGCCAGCAGTTTGGGAACCGGGGGGGATAATGAAAAACTGTTTTTT. Translated, it gives CASSLGTGGDNEKLFF.

V is TRBV21-1 and J is TRBJ1-5; the table's D call, TRBD1, was not checked against the DNA. TRBV21-1 is reported as a pseudogene. This CDR3 is built from 16 residues. The CDR3 region is CASTQGQDNSNQPQHF. The CDR3 DNA reads as TGTGCCAGCACCCAGGGTCAGGATAATAGCAATCAGCCCCAGCATTTT.

V usage is TRBV6-1 and J usage is TRBJ2-2; unclear D gene. This CDR3 contains 15 residues. Between the trimmed V and J ends, which lost 7 bases and 4 bases, there was a span of 16 bases. In germline, CDR1 is MNHNS, CDR2 SASEGT. CDR3 nucleotide sequence: TGTGCCAGCACCCGAAGCAAGCCGTTCACCGGGGAGCTGTTTTTT. It codes for CASTRSKPFTGELFF.

This chain connects TRBV20-1 to TRBJ2-4; 12 positions match TRBD2. Gene TRBJ2-7 matches the end of the DNA better, so the J call may be wrong. CDR1 and CDR2 from the germline V gene are DFQATT and SNEGSKA (reference sequence). This CDR3 region has 16 residues. CDR3 sequence: CSARDLTTSGSHEQYF. Here the CDR3 DNA reads TGCAGTGCTAGAGATCTTACGACTAGCGGGAGTCACGAGCAGTACTTC.

A remark on this clonotype: A read error may account for a junction end that differs from germline. The chain employs TRBV5-1 and TRBJ1-4; D gene uncertain. The length of the CDR3 is 16 residues. Germline V gene sequence: CDR1 SGHRS, CDR2 YFSETQ. The CDR3 DNA sequence: TGTGCCAGCAGCTGGAGCTCAATCGCGGCTAATGAAAAACTGTTTTTT. Its translation is CASSWSSIAANEKLFF.